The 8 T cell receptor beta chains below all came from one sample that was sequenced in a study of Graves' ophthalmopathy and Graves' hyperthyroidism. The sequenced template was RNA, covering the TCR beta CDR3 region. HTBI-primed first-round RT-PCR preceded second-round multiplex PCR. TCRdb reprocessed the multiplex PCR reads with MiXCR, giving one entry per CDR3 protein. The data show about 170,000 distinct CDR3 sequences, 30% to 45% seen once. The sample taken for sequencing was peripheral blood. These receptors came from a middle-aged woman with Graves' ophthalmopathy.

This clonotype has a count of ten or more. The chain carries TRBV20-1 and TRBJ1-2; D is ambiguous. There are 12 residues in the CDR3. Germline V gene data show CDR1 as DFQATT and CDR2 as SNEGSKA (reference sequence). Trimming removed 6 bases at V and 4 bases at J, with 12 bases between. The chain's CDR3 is CSAPIVGYGYTF. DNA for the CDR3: TGCAGTGCCCCCATCGTCGGCTATGGCTACACCTTC.

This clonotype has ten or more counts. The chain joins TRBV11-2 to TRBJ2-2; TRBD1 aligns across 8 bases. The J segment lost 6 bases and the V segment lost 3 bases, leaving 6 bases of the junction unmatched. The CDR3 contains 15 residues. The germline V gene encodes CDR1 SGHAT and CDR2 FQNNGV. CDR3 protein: CASSLLTGVAGELFF. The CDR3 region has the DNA TGTGCCAGCAGCTTGTTGACAGGGGTAGCCGGGGAGCTGTTTTTT.

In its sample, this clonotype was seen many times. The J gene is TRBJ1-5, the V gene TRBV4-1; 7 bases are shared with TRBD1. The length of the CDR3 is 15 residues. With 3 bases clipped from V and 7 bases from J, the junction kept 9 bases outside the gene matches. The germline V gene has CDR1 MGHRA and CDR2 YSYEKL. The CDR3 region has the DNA TGCGCCAGCAGCCAGACAGGGATCGAGCGACAGCCCCAGCATTTT. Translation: CASSQTGIERQPQHF.

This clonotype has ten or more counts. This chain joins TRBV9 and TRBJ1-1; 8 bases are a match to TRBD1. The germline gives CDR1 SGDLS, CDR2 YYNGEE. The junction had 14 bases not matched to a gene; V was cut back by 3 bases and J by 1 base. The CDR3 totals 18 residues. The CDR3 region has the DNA TGTGCCAGCAGCGCCCCCCGGGACAGGCCGCTTTCGAACACTGAAGCTTTCTTT. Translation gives CASSAPRDRPLSNTEAFF.

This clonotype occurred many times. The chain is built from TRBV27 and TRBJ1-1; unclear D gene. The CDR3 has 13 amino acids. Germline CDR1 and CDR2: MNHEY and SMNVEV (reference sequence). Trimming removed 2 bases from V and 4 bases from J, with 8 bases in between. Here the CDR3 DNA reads TGTGCCAGCAGTTTAGTAGGGAGCACTGAAGCTTTCTTT. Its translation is CASSLVGSTEAFF.

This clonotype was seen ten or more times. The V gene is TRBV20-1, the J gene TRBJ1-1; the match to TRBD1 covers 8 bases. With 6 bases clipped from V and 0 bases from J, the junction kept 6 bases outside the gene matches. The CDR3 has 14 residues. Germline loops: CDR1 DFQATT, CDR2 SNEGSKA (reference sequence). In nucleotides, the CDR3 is TGCAGTGCCGAAGGACAGGGATTGAACACTGAAGCTTTCTTT. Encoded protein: CSAEGQGLNTEAFF.

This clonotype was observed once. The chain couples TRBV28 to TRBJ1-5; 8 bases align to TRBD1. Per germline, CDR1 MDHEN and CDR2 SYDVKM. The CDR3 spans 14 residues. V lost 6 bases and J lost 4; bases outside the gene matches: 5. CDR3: CASRADRENQPQHF. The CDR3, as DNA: TGTGCCAGCAGGGCGGACAGGGAAAATCAGCCCCAGCATTTT.

This CDR3 reads CASSRTGEGYGYTF. In nucleotides, the CDR3 is TGTGCCAGCAGTAGGACAGGGGAGGGCTATGGCTACACCTTC. The V gene is TRBV27, the J gene TRBJ1-2; 9 bases line up with TRBD1. Losses at the gene ends were 5 bases for V and 4 bases for J; bases not matched to a gene: 5. Germline loops: CDR1 MNHEY, CDR2 SMNVEV (reference sequence). The CDR3 extends over 14 amino acids.